One and the same sample provided the 22 T cell receptor beta chains below, sequenced in a study of blood T cell repertoires in COVID-19. The table came from immunoSEQ multiplex PCR; TCRdb's copy has only in-frame clones and leaves some out. The sample has about 270,000 clones, about 86% seen once. Sequenced input: peripheral blood. All receptors derive from a woman aged 25 to 45 with COVID-19, enrolled during active disease.

V gene TRBV4-2 combines with J gene TRBJ2-1, with TRBD2 identical over 8 bases. Looked up from germline, CDR1 is LGHNA and CDR2 is YNFKEQ. This CDR3 contains 16 residues. Trimming removed 2 bases from V and 1 base from J; junction bases left unmatched: 4. CDR3 region: CASSQTASGSYNEQFF. DNA of the CDR3: TGTGCCAGCAGCCAAACGGCTAGCGGGTCCTACAATGAGCAGTTCTTC.

The V and J genes are TRBV5-1 and TRBJ1-5; D might be TRBD1 (6 bases). Germline V gene data show CDR1 as SGHRS and CDR2 as YFSETQ. The CDR3 length is 16 residues. The ends were cut back, 0 bases at V and 0 bases at J, with 10 bases in the middle. The DNA for the CDR3 is TGCGCCAGCAGCTTGGAGGGGGGGATTAGCAATCAGCCCCAGCATTTT. As protein: CASSLEGGISNQPQHF. The complete variable domain, with remaining parts taken from reference TRBV5-1 and TRBJ1-5, reads KAGVTQTPRYLIKTRGQQVTLSCSPISGHRSVSWYQQTPGQGLQFLFEYFSETQRNKGNFPGRFSGRQFSNSRSEMNVSTLELGDSALYLCASSLEGGISNQPQHFGDGTRLSIL.

This rearrangement joins TRBV5-4 to TRBJ2-5; D is uncertain. V gave up 0 bases and J gave up 5 bases, with 14 bases separating them. Germline CDR1 and CDR2: SGHNT and YYREEE (reference sequence). This CDR3 has 15 residues. The CDR3 nucleotides are TGTGCCAGCAGCTTGGCCTCCGGTAGTCGGGAGACCCAGTACTTC. It codes for CASSLASGSRETQYF.

The rearrangement uses TRBV19 and TRBJ1-1; the D is unclear. The CDR3 runs to 15 residues. The V gene lost 5 bases and the J gene lost 3 bases, with 16 bases spanning the gap. In germline, CDR1 is LNHDA, CDR2 SQIVND (reference sequence). The chain's CDR3 is CASSDHPRGYTEAFF. For the CDR3, the DNA is TGTGCCAGTAGTGACCACCCCCGCGGGTACACTGAAGCTTTCTTT.

This clone was detected only once. The rearrangement joins TRBV11-3 to TRBJ2-1, with a tentative D call TRBD1 (6 bases). Per the germline V gene, CDR1 is SGHNT and CDR2 is YENEEA. This CDR3 region has 15 residues. The V gene lost 0 bases and the J gene lost 8 bases, with 14 bases spanning the gap. The CDR3 loop reads CASSLDLARGDEQFF. DNA of the CDR3: TGTGCCAGCAGCTTAGATCTGGCCAGGGGCGATGAGCAGTTCTTC.

This clone has just one count. The CDR3 loop reads CATSGVNTGELFF. Here the CDR3 DNA reads TGTGCCACCAGCGGGGTGAACACCGGGGAGCTGTTTTTT. The chain carries TRBV24-1 and TRBJ2-2; possible D gene TRBD2, 5 bases. The ends were cut back, 7 bases at V and 1 base at J, with 6 bases in the middle. This CDR3 comprises 13 residues. Per the germline V gene, CDR1 is KGHDR and CDR2 is SFDVKD.

DNA of the CDR3: TGTGCCATCGGGCTAGGGGTACGTTCACCCCTCCACTTT. It encodes CAIGLGVRSPLHF. The chain joins TRBV10-3 to TRBJ1-6; tentative D call: TRBD1 (5 bases). The CDR3 runs to 13 residues. CDR1 and CDR2 (germline): ENHRY, SYGVKD. V lost 8 bases and J 9 bases, leaving 14 bases between the germline ends.

V usage is TRBV3-1 (or the pseudogene TRBV3-2) and J usage is TRBJ2-5, with 11 bases identical to TRBD1. Trimming took 4 bases from V and 1 from J; bases not matched to a gene: 11. Germline V gene lookup returns CDR1 LGHDT and CDR2 YNNKEL (reference sequence). This CDR3 spans 18 amino acids. CDR3 sequence reads: CASSLASTGTGGQETQYF. As DNA, the CDR3 is TGTGCCAGCAGCCTAGCGTCAACCGGGACAGGGGGCCAAGAGACCCAGTACTTC.

Points on this clone: The sample has other DNA sequences that encode this CDR3 too. The rearrangement uses TRBV4-1 and TRBJ2-7, with TRBD1 as a possible D gene (6 bases). Germline V gene data show CDR1 as MGHRA and CDR2 as YSYEKL. The CDR3 loop spans 15 amino acids. V lost 4 bases, J lost 0 bases, and 13 bases lay in between. The CDR3 protein is CASSLTTGSSYEQYF. The CDR3 DNA follows: TGCGCCAGCAGCCTCACTACAGGGTCCTCCTACGAGCAGTACTTC.

V and J are TRBV2 and TRBJ2-7, with 8 bases that match TRBD2. V lost 7 bases, J lost 2 bases, and 10 bases stayed unmatched. The CDR3 has 15 amino acids. CDR1 and CDR2 (germline): SNHLY, FYNNEI. CDR3 in amino acids: CASNILSGGAYEQYF. As DNA, the CDR3 is TGTGCCAGCAACATTCTTTCCGGGGGGGCCTACGAGCAGTACTTC.

This sequence joins TRBV5-5 and TRBJ1-2; D is perhaps TRBD1 (6 bases). Trimming took 7 bases from V and 6 from J, leaving 22 bases between them. The CDR3 extends over 15 amino acids. The germline V gene encodes CDR1 SGHKS and CDR2 YYEKEE (reference sequence). The CDR3, as DNA: TGTGCCAGCCAAATAGCCGGGACCCACAGGGATGGCTACACCTTC. Translating it yields CASQIAGTHRDGYTF. Combining the CDR3 with reference TRBV5-5 and TRBJ1-2 gives the whole variable domain DAGVTQSPTHLIKTRGQQVTLRCSPISGHKSVSWYQQVLGQGPQFIFQYYEKEERGRGNFPDRFSARQFPNYSSELNVNALLLGDSALYLCASQIAGTHRDGYTFGSGTRLTVV.

V and J are TRBV18 and TRBJ1-2; 9 bases map to TRBD1. Germline loops: CDR1 KGHSH, CDR2 LQKENI. Trimming took 6 bases from V and 3 from J; bases not matched to a gene: 5. This CDR3 is 14 amino acids long. Here the CDR3 DNA reads TGTGCCAGCTCCCGGACAGGGGTGGACTATGGCTACACCTTC. Its protein is CASSRTGVDYGYTF.

The chain combines TRBV11-2 with TRBJ2-7; D unresolved. The V gene's germline CDR1 is SGHAT and CDR2 FQNNGV. V dropped 5 bases and J dropped 0 bases, with 5 bases sitting between them. The CDR3 sequence is 12 residues long. The CDR3 DNA follows: TGTGCCAGCAGCACTCACTCCTACGAGCAGTACTTC. This codes for CASSTHSYEQYF.

The chain carries TRBV5-5 and TRBJ2-3; TRBD2 matches at 11 bases. The germline gives CDR1 SGHKS, CDR2 YYEKEE (reference sequence). After removal of 2 bases from V and 8 bases from J, the junction contained 4 bases not matched to a gene. CDR3 length: 14 amino acids. This CDR3 reads CASSFSGGEITQYF. CDR3 nucleotide sequence: TGTGCCAGCAGCTTTAGCGGGGGGGAGATTACGCAGTATTTT. The full variable domain, its missing parts supplied by reference TRBV5-5 and TRBJ2-3, is DAGVTQSPTHLIKTRGQQVTLRCSPISGHKSVSWYQQVLGQGPQFIFQYYEKEERGRGNFPDRFSARQFPNYSSELNVNALLLGDSALYLCASSFSGGEITQYFGPGTRLTVL.

The chain uses TRBV14 and TRBJ2-2, with D maybe TRBD1 (5 bases). There are 12 residues in the CDR3. Germline V CDR1 and CDR2: SGHDN, FVKESK. V was trimmed by 3 bases and J by 12 bases, leaving 11 bases between them. The CDR3 nucleotides read TGTGCCAGCAGCCAGAGCCAGGGCCAGCTGTTTTTT. This translates into CASSQSQGQLFF.

J is TRBJ1-1 and V is TRBV5-4, with 7 bases aligning to TRBD1. The CDR3 sequence is 17 residues long. Germline loops: CDR1 SGHNT, CDR2 YYREEE (reference sequence). V lost 4 bases and J lost 0; bases outside the gene matches: 12. In DNA, the CDR3 is TGTGCCAGCAGCCGCCGGGACAGATTTAATTTGAACACTGAAGCTTTCTTT. Its translation is CASSRRDRFNLNTEAFF.

The J gene is TRBJ2-7, the V gene TRBV20-1; D gene ambiguous. The CDR3 has 13 amino acids. The V gene lost 3 bases and the J gene lost 0 bases, with 9 bases spanning the gap. Looked up from germline, CDR1 is DFQATT and CDR2 is SNEGSKA (reference sequence). CDR3 region: CSASDTTSYEQYF. CDR3 sequence (DNA): TGCAGTGCTAGTGACACTACCTCCTACGAGCAGTACTTC.

This chain joins TRBV19 and TRBJ1-2; D may be TRBD1 (5 bases). There are 16 residues in the CDR3. Germline V lookup: CDR1 LNHDA, CDR2 SQIVND (reference sequence). V lost 3 bases and J lost 2, with 16 bases in between. The CDR3 region is CASSMRSGRVNYGYTF. CDR3 nucleotides: TGTGCCAGTAGTATGAGGTCGGGCAGGGTGAACTATGGCTACACCTTC.

V usage is TRBV7-9 and J usage is TRBJ2-1; perhaps TRBD2 as D (6 bases). With 1 base removed from V and 8 bases from J, the gap between germline ends came to 9 bases. Germline CDR1 SEHNR, CDR2 FQNEAQ (reference sequence). The CDR3 is made up of 13 amino acids. CDR3 sequence reads: CASSLVRGYEQFF. The CDR3, as DNA: TGTGCCAGCAGCTTAGTACGGGGGTATGAGCAGTTCTTC.

V and J are TRBV14 and TRBJ1-5; D is unclear. The CDR3 has 14 residues. Germline-derived CDR1 and CDR2 are SGHDN and FVKESK. The V gene lost 3 bases and the J gene lost 3 bases, with 9 bases spanning the gap. The CDR3 loop reads CASSQRQVNQPQHF. As DNA, the CDR3 is TGTGCCAGCAGCCAGCGACAAGTCAATCAGCCCCAGCATTTT.

The chain recombines TRBV28 with TRBJ1-2, with D perhaps matching TRBD1 (6 bases). The V gene's germline CDR1 is MDHEN and CDR2 SYDVKM. CDR3 length: 14 residues. The V and J ends lost 8 bases and 7 bases respectively, with 20 bases between them. The CDR3 nucleotides are TGTGCCAGCGGGCCCAGGGGCCTCGGGCGTGGCTACACCTTC. Protein sequence: CASGPRGLGRGYTF.

The gene calls are TRBV11-3 and TRBJ1-2; D uncertain. CDR1 SGHNT and CDR2 YENEEA come from the germline V gene. The CDR3 length is 12 residues. V was cut by 5 bases and J by 8 bases, with 12 bases left in between. The CDR3 coding sequence is TGTGCCAGCAGCCAAGGAGGGTTCGGCTACACCTTC. Protein product: CASSQGGFGYTF.